Following are 10 T cell receptor beta chains from one sample sequenced in a study of PD-1 blockade in classical Hodgkin lymphoma. The time point denotes: cycle 4 day 1 (C4D1), after 6 weeks of nivolumab. Relapses following autologous stem cell transplantation were seen in all patients, with brentuximab vedotin exposure varying. Out of thawed PBMCs, magnetic negative selection purified CD4+ T cells. This table comes from immunoSEQ multiplex PCR, and its TCRdb copy is limited to in-frame clones, with some not included. This sample has some 30,000 clones, with 92% found just once. The specimen comprised CD4+ T cells from blood, sampled before the fourth cycle of nivolumab. Source of these receptors: a human donor with classical Hodgkin lymphoma.

The rearrangement links TRBV18 to TRBJ2-4; maybe TRBD2 (5 bases). Germline lookup yields CDR1 KGHSH and CDR2 LQKENI. Trimming pared 2 bases from V and 1 base from J, leaving 9 bases between. The CDR3 sequence is 15 residues long. CDR3: CASSPMGVAKNIQYF. CDR3 DNA: TGTGCCAGCTCACCAATGGGAGTGGCCAAAAACATTCAGTACTTC.

This chain uses TRBV10-3 with TRBJ1-1, with D tentatively TRBD1 (6 bases). Germline assignment: CDR1 ENHRY and CDR2 SYGVKD. V lost 7 bases to trimming and J lost 1 base, with 10 bases between them. The CDR3 runs 13 residues. The CDR3 protein is CAINRGTNTEAFF. For the CDR3, the DNA is TGTGCCATCAATAGGGGGACGAACACTGAAGCTTTCTTT.

The chain couples TRBV6-5 to TRBJ1-5; maybe TRBD1 (5 bases). The CDR3 length is 14 residues. Trimming cost V 2 bases and J 2 bases, with 7 bases left between them. The germline V gene encodes CDR1 MNHEY and CDR2 SVGAGI. The CDR3 sequence: CASSYRGGNQPQHF. In DNA form, the CDR3 reads TGTGCCAGCAGTTACAGGGGTGGCAATCAGCCCCAGCATTTT.

The chain is built from TRBV29-1 and TRBJ2-5; D is possibly TRBD2 (6 bases). Germline lookup yields CDR1 SQVTM and CDR2 ANQGSEA. The CDR3 contains 14 residues. With 4 bases removed from V and 2 bases from J, the gap between germline ends came to 14 bases. CDR3 in DNA: TGCAGCGTTGGGAGGGAGGCGGAACAAGAGACCCAGTACTTC. Its translation: CSVGREAEQETQYF.

The chain is built from TRBV9 and TRBJ2-5; 7 bases are a match to TRBD2. Unmatched junction bases numbered 7, after V lost 0 bases and J lost 5 bases. This CDR3 spans 15 amino acids. Looked up from germline, CDR1 is SGDLS and CDR2 is YYNGEE. The CDR3, as DNA: TGTGCCAGCAGCGTAGATGTGGGAGGGACTGAGACCCAGTACTTC. This codes for CASSVDVGGTETQYF.

The rearrangement joins TRBV28 to TRBJ1-1; maybe TRBD1 (5 bases). Per germline, CDR1 MDHEN and CDR2 SYDVKM. The CDR3 loop spans 21 amino acids. V lost 5 bases, J lost 3 bases, and 34 bases lay in between. CDR3 DNA sequence: TGTGCCAGCAGTGATCGGGAGATCTTTTCGGGACGGCAGAAAAGGGACACTGAAGCTTTCTTT. Its protein product is CASSDREIFSGRQKRDTEAFF.

Only one count was recorded for this clone. The chain carries TRBV7-3 and TRBJ2-7; D perhaps matches TRBD2 (5 bases). CDR1 is SGHTA and CDR2 is FQGTGA in the germline V gene. Trimming pared 2 bases from V and 5 bases from J, leaving 19 bases between. CDR3 size: 16 residues. The CDR3 protein is CASSLGSGLPGDEQYF. In DNA, the CDR3 is TGTGCCAGCAGCTTAGGATCCGGACTCCCAGGCGACGAGCAGTACTTC.

This clone was found once. The V gene is TRBV27, the J gene TRBJ2-7; 9 positions agree with TRBD1. J was trimmed by 3 bases and V by 6 bases; bases with no gene match: 12. CDR1 MNHEY and CDR2 SMNVEV come from the germline V gene (reference sequence). The CDR3 runs to 16 residues. CDR3 bases: TGTGCCAGCAGACAACAAGGCGCGGGACAGGGCTACGAGCAGTACTTC. This translates into CASRQQGAGQGYEQYF.

The chain carries TRBV5-1 and TRBJ2-1; 12 bases agree with TRBD2. CDR1 is SGHRS, CDR2 YFSETQ, per germline. The CDR3 has 15 residues. V lost 3 bases to trimming and J lost 8 bases; unmatched junction nucleotides: 6. The CDR3, as DNA: TGCGCCAGCAGCTCGACTAGCGGGAGTTGGTATGAGCAGTTCTTC. Translating it yields CASSSTSGSWYEQFF.

The chain carries TRBV25-1 and TRBJ2-1; no clear D. CDR3 length: 13 residues. Trimming removed 0 bases from V and 8 bases from J, with 8 bases in between. CDR1 and CDR2 from the germline V gene are MGHDK and SYGVNS. CDR3 bases: TGTGCCAGCAGTGAATATTCTCGCGATGAGCAGTTCTTC. It encodes CASSEYSRDEQFF.